This T cell receptor beta chain came from a study of OX40 agonist ivuxolimab in advanced cancers. Broader study findings: At 0.1 to 3.0 mg/kg and by week 6, CD4+ and CD8+ T cells in the blood had expanded clonally.

Only one count was recorded for this clone. Its antigen is not known. Germline V gene sequence: CDR1 MNHEY, CDR2 SMNVEV (reference sequence). This CDR3 has 13 residues. Trimming shortened V by 2 bases and J by 2 bases, and 6 bases separated the two germline ends. Repertoires were generated with immunoSEQ multiplex PCR, while TCRdb's copy carries only in-frame clones and drops some. The data show around 76,000 clones, 85% to 90% seen once. The TCR comes from an adult with an advanced solid tumor such as melanoma, head and neck, liver or kidney cancer. The sequencing used CD4+ or CD8+ T cells sorted from blood, collected in a trial of the OX40 agonist ivuxolimab. This rearrangement joins TRBV27 to TRBJ1-2; D uncertain. The CDR3 protein is CASSLSPNYGYTF. DNA of the CDR3: TGTGCCAGCAGTTTAAGCCCGAACTATGGCTACACCTTC.